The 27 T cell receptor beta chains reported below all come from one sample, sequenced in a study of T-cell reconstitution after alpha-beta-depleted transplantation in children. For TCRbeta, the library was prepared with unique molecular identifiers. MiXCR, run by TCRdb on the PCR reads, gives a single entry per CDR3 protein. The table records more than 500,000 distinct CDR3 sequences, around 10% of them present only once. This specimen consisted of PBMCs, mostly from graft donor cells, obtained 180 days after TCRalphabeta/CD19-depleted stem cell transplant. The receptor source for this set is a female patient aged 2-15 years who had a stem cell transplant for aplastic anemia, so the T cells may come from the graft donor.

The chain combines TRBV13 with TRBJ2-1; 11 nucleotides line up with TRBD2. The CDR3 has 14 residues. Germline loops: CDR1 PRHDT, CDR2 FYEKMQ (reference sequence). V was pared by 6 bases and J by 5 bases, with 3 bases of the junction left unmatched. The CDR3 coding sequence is TGTGCCAGCAGAACTAGCGGGGGAGACAATGAGCAGTTCTTC. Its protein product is CASRTSGGDNEQFF. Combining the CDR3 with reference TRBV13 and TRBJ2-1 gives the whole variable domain AAGVIQSPRHLIKEKRETATLKCYPIPRHDTVYWYQQGPGQDPQFLISFYEKMQSDKGSIPDRFSAQQFSDYHSELNMSSLELGDSALYFCASRTSGGDNEQFFGPGTRLTVL.

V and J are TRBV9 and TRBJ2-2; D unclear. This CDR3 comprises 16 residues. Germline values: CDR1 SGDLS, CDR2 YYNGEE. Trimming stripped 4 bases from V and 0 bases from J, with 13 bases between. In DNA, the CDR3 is TGTGCCAGCAGCCTACGTTCAATGGCGAACACCGGGGAGCTGTTTTTT. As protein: CASSLRSMANTGELFF.

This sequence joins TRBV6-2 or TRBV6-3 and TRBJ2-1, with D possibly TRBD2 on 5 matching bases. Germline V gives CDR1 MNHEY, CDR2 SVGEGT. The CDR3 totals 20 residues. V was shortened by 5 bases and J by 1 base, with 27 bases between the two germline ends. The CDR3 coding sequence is TGTGCCAGCAGTACCCTCTTCAGAGCGGTGGTTACTAGTTCCTACAATGAGCAGTTCTTC. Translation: CASSTLFRAVVTSSYNEQFF.

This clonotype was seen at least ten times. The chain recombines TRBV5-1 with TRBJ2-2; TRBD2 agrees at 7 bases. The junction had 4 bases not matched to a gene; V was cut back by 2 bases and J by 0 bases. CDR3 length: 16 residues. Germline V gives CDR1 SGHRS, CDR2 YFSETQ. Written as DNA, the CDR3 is TGCGCCAGCAGCTTTTGGGACTACCCGAACACCGGGGAGCTGTTTTTT. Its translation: CASSFWDYPNTGELFF. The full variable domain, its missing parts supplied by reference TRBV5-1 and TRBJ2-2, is KAGVTQTPRYLIKTRGQQVTLSCSPISGHRSVSWYQQTPGQGLQFLFEYFSETQRNKGNFPGRFSGRQFSNSRSEMNVSTLELGDSALYLCASSFWDYPNTGELFFGEGSRLTVL.

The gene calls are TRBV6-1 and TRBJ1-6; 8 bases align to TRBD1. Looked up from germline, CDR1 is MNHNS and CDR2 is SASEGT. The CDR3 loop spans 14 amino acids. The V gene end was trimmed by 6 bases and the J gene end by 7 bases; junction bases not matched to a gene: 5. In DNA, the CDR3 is TGTGCCAGCAGATCCAGGGGGCTCAATTCACCCCTCCACTTT. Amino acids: CASRSRGLNSPLHF.

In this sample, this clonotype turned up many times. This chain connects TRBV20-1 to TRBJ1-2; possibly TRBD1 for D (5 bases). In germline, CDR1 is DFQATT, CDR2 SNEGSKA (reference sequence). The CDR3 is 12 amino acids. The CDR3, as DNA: TGCTGTGGGGCCATGTCTTTCTATGGCTACACCTTC. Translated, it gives CCGAMSFYGYTF.

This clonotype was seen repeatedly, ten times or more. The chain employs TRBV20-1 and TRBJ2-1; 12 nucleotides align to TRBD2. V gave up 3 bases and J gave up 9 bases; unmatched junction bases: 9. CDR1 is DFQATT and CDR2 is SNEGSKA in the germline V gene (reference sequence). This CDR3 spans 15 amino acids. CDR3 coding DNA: TGCAGTGCTAGCTTTGGACTAGCGGGAATAGCTGAGCAGTTCTTC. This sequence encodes CSASFGLAGIAEQFF.

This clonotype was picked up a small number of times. CDR3: CASSSKWTGGSEKLFF. CDR3 coding DNA: TGCGCCAGCAGCTCTAAATGGACAGGGGGCAGTGAAAAACTGTTTTTT. V gene TRBV5-1 combines with J gene TRBJ1-4, with 11 bases that match TRBD1. CDR1 is SGHRS, CDR2 YFSETQ, per germline. The CDR3 runs 16 residues. V trimming: 3 bases; J trimming: 7 bases; junction bases outside the gene matches: 8.

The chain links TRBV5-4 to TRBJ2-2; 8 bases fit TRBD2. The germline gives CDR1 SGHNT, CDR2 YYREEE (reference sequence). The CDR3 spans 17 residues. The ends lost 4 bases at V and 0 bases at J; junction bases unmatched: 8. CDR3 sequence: CASSPRLAGSNTGELFF. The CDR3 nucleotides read TGTGCCAGCAGCCCTCGCCTAGCGGGTTCGAACACCGGGGAGCTGTTTTTT. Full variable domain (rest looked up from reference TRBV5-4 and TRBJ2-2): ETGVTQSPTHLIKTRGQQVTLRCSSQSGHNTVSWYQQALGQGPQFIFQYYREEENGRGNFPPRFSGLQFPNYSSELNVNALELDDSALYLCASSPRLAGSNTGELFFGEGSRLTVL.

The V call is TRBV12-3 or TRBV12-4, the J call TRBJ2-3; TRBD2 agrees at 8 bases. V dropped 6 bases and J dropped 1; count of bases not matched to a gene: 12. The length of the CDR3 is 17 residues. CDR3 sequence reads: CASSGRGDPAGTDTQYF. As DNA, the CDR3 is TGTGCCAGCAGCGGGAGGGGGGACCCGGCCGGCACAGATACGCAGTATTTT.

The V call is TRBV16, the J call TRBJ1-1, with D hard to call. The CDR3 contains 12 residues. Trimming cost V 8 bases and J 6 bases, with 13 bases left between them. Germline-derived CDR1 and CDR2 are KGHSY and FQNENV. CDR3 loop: CASHDMEPEAFF. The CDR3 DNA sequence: TGTGCCAGCCACGACATGGAACCTGAAGCTTTCTTT.

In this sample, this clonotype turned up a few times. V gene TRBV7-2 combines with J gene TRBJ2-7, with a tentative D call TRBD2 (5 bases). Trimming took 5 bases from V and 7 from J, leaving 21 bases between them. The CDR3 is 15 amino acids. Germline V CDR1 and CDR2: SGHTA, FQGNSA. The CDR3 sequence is CASSPASGRSGEQYV. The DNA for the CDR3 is TGTGCCAGCAGCCCCGCGTCGGGTCGATCGGGGGAGCAGTACGTC.

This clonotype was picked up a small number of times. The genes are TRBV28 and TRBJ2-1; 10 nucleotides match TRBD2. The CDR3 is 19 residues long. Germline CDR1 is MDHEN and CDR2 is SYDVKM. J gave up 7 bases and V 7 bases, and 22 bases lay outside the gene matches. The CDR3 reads CASNVWDGSAGGPLNEQFF. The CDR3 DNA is TGTGCCAGCAACGTATGGGACGGATCAGCGGGAGGGCCTTTGAATGAGCAGTTCTTC.

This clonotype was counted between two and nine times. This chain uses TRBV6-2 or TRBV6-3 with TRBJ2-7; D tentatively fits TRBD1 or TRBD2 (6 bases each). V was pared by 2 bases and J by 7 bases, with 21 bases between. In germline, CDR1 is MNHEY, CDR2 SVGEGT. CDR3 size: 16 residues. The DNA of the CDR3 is TGTGCCAGCAGTTACCGAGGCGCGACTGGAGGGGGGGAGCAGTACGTC. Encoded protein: CASSYRGATGGGEQYV.

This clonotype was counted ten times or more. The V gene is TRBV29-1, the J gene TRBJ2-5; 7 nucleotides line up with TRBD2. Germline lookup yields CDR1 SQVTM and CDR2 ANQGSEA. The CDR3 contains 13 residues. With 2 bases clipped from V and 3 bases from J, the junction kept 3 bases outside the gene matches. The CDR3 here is CSVEREGKETQYF. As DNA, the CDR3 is TGCAGCGTTGAAAGGGAGGGGAAAGAGACCCAGTACTTC. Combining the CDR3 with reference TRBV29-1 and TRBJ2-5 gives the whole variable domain SAVISQKPSRDICQRGTSLTIQCQVDSQVTMMFWYRQQPGQSLTLIATANQGSEATYESGFVIDKFPISRPNLTFSTLTVSNMSPEDSSIYLCSVEREGKETQYFGPGTRLLVL.

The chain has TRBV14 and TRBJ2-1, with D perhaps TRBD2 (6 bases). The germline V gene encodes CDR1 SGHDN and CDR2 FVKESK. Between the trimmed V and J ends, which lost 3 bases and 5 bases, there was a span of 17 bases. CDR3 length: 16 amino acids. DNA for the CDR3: TGTGCCAGCAGCCAGGTAGCGGTCCGAACCCACAATGAGCAGTTCTTC. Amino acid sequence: CASSQVAVRTHNEQFF.

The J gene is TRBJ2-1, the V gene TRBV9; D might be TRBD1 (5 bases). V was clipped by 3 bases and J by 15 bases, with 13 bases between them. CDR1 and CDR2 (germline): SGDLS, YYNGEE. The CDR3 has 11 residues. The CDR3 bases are TGTGCCAGCAGCGACCCAGGGTCCCTGTTCTTC. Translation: CASSDPGSLFF.

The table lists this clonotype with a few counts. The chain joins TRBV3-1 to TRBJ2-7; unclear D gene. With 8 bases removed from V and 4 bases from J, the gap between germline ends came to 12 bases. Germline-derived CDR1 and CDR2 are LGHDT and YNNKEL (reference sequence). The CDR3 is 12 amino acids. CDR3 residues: CASEVLSYEQYV. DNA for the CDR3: TGTGCCAGCGAGGTCCTATCTTACGAGCAGTACGTC.

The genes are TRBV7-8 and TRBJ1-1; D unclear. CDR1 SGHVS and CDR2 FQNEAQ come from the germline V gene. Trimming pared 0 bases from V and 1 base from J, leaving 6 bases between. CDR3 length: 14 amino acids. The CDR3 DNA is TGTGCCAGCAGCTTAGCGAGGGCGAACACTGAAGCTTTCTTT. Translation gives CASSLARANTEAFF.

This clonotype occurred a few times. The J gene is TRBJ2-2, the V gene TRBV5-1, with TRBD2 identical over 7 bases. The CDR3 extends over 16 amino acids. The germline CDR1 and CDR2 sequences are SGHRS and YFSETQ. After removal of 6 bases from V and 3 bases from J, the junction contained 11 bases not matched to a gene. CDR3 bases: TGCGCCAGCAAGACCGTAATGGGGAGGGACACCGGGGAGCTGTTTTTT. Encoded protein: CASKTVMGRDTGELFF.

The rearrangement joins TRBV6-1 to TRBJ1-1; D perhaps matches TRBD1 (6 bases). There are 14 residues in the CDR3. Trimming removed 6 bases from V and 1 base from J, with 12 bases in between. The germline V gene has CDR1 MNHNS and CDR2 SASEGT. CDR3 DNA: TGTGCCAGCAGCCGGGGGGGCGCGAACACTGAAGCTTTCTTT. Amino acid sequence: CASSRGGANTEAFF.

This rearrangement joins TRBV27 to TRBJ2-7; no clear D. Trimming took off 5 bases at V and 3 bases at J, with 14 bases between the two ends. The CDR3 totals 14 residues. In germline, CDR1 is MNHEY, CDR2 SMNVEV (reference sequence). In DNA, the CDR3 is TGTGCCAGCAGTGACCTGACTGGCGACTACGAGCAGTACTTC. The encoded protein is CASSDLTGDYEQYF.

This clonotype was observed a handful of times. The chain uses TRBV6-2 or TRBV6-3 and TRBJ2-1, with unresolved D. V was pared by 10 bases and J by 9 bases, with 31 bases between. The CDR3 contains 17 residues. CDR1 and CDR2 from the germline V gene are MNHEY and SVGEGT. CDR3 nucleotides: TGTGCCATCACCGATCCATGGGCAGACGCCCTCTATAGTGAGCAGTTCTTC. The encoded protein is CAITDPWADALYSEQFF.

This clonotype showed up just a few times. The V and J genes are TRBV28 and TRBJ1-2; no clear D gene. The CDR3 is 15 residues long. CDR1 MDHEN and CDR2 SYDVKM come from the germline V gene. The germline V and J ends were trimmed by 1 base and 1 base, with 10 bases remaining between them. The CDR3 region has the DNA TGTGCCAGCAGTTTATATCCCCCCGTTAACTATGGCTACACCTTC. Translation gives CASSLYPPVNYGYTF.

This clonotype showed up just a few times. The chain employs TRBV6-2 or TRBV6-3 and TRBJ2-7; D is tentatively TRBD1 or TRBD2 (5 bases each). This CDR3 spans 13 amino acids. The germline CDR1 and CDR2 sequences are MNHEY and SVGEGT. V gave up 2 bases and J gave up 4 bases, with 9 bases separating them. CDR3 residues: CASSYRDGYEQYV. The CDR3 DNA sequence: TGTGCCAGCAGTTACCGGGACGGGTACGAGCAGTACGTC.

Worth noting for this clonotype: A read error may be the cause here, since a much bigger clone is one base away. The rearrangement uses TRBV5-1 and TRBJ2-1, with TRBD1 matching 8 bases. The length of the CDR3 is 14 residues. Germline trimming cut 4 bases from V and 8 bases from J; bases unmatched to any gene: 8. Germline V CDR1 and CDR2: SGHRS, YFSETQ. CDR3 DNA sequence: TGCGCCAGCAGCCCAGGGGGCGCTTGGGATGAGCAGTTCTTC. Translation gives CASSPGGAWDEQFF.

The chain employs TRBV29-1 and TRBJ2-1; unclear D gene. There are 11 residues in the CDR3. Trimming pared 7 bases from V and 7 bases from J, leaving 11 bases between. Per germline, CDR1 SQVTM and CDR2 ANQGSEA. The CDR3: CSALRRNEQFF. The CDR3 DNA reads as TGCAGCGCCCTACGGCGGAATGAGCAGTTCTTC.